The entry that follows covers one TCR beta chain sequence. The genes are named according to mouse. The read ends 1 residue shy of where the CDR3 ends; the end is completed using the germline J gene. The V segment lost 0 bases and the J segment 2 bases; nucleotides outside the gene matches: 6. The CDR3 extends over 16 amino acids. Looked up from germline, CDR1 is GKSSPN and CDR2 is SITVG. The data were obtained in a study of tissue T cells after allogeneic stem cell transplantation. TCRdb keeps only in-frame clones here, not all; method: immunoSEQ multiplex PCR. The sample consists of almost 2,500 clones, about 60% of them appearing once.

Sequenced: gut tissue. The rearrangement joins TRBV31 to TRBJ2-3, with 9 bases identical to TRBD1. This TCR was recovered from a female BALB/c mouse in good health. The strain's MHC haplotype is H2-d. CDR3 sequence: CAWSLSTGGVAETLYF. CDR3 DNA, as far as it was read: TGTGCCTGGAGTCTAAGTACAGGGGGCGTTGCAGAAACGCTGTAT.